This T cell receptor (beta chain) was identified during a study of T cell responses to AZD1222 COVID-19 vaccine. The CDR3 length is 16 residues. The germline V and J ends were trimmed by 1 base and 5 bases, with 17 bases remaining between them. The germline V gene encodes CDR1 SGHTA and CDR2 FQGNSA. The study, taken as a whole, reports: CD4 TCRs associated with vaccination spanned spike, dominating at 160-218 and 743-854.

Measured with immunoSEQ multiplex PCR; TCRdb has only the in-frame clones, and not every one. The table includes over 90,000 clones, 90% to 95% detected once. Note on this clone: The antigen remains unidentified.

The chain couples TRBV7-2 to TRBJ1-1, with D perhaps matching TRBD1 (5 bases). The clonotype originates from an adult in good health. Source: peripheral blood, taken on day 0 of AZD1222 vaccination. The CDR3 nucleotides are TGTGCCAGCAGCTTAGGGGTCAGGCGTGGGGGAACTGAAGCTTTCTTT. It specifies CASSLGVRRGGTEAFF.